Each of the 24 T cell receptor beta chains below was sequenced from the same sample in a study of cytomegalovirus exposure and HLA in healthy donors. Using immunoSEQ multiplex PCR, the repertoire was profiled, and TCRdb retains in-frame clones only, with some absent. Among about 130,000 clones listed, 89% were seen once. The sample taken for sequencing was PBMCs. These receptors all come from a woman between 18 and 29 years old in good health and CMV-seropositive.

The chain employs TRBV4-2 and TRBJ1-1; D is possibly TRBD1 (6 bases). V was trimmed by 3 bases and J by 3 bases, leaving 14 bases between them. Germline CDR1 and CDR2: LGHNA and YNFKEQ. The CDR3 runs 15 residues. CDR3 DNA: TGTGCCAGCAGCCAGGAGGACCGGACAGACACTGAAGCTTTCTTT. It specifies CASSQEDRTDTEAFF.

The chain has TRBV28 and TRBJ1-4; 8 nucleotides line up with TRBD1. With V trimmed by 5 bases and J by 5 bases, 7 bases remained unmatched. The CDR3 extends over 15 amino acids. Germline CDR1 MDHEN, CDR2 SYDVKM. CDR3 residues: CASSVRQGPNEKLFF. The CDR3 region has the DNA TGTGCCAGCAGTGTGAGACAGGGGCCGAATGAAAAACTGTTTTTT.

The CDR3 reads CASSLGQGAGNEQFF. The DNA of the CDR3 is TGTGCCAGCAGTCTCGGACAGGGGGCTGGGAATGAGCAGTTCTTC. The chain uses TRBV28 and TRBJ2-1; TRBD1 aligns across 11 bases. Trimming took 5 bases from V and 7 from J; bases not matched to a gene: 7. This CDR3 spans 15 amino acids. Germline CDR1 reads MDHEN; CDR2 reads SYDVKM.

CDR3 amino acids: CASSSRGQGQNYGYTF. CDR3 DNA sequence: TGTGCCAGCAGCTCTCGAGGACAGGGCCAGAACTATGGCTACACCTTC. The chain joins TRBV7-9 to TRBJ1-2; 8 nucleotides match TRBD1. The junction had 9 bases not matched to a gene; V was cut back by 4 bases and J by 2 bases. The CDR3 loop spans 16 amino acids. Germline assignment: CDR1 SEHNR and CDR2 FQNEAQ (reference sequence). The complete variable domain, with remaining parts taken from reference TRBV7-9 and TRBJ1-2, reads DTGVSQNPRHKITKRGQNVTFRCDPISEHNRLYWYRQTLGQGPEFLTYFQNEAQLEKSRLLSDRFSAERPKGSFSTLEIQRTEQGDSAMYLCASSSRGQGQNYGYTFGSGTRLTVV.

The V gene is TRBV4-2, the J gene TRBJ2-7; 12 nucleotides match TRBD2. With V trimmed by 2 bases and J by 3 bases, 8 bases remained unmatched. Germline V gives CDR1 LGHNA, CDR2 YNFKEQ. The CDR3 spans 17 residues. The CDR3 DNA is TGTGCCAGCAGCCAATCATCGGGACTAGCGGGCAACTACGAGCAGTACTTC. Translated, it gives CASSQSSGLAGNYEQYF.

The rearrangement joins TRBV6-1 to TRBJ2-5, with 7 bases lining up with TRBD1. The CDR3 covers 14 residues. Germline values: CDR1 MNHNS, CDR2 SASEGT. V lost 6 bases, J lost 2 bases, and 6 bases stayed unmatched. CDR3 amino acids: CASRLQGNQETQYF. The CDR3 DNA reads TGTGCCAGCAGACTACAGGGGAATCAAGAGACCCAGTACTTC.

In DNA, the CDR3 is TGTGCCAGCAGCCAAGCAGCAGGCCTTACTTCCTACGAGCAGTACTTC. This codes for CASSQAAGLTSYEQYF. This chain connects TRBV4-2 to TRBJ2-7; D not certain. The CDR3 is made up of 16 amino acids. Trimming left V 1 base short and J 1 base short, with 14 bases between. Germline assignment: CDR1 LGHNA and CDR2 YNFKEQ.

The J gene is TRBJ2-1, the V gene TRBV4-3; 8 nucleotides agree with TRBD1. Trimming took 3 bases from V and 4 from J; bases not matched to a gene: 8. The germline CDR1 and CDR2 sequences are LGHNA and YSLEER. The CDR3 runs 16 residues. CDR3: CASSHSGTGHYNEQFF. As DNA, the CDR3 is TGCGCCAGCAGCCACTCCGGGACAGGACATTACAATGAGCAGTTCTTC.

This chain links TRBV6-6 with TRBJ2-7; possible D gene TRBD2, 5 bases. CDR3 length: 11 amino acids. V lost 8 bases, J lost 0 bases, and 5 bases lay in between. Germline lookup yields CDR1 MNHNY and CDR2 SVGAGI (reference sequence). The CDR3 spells CASGSSYEQYF. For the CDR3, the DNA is TGTGCCAGCGGGAGCTCCTACGAGCAGTACTTC.

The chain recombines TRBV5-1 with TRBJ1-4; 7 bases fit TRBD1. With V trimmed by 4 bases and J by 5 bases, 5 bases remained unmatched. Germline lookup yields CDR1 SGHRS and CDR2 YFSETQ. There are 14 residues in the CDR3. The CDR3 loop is CASSHGQDNEKLFF. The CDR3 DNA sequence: TGCGCCAGCAGCCACGGACAGGACAATGAAAAACTGTTTTTT.

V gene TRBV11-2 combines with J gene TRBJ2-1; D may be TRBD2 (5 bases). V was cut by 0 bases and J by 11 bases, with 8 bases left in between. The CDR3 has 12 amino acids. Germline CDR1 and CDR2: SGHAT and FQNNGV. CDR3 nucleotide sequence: TGTGCCAGCAGCTTAGACGGGGAGCAGCAGTTCTTC. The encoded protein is CASSLDGEQQFF.

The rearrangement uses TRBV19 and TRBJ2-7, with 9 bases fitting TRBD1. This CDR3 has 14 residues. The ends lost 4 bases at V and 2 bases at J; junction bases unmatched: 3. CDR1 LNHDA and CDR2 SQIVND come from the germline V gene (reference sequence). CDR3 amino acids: CASSTGQGPYEQYF. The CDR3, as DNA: TGTGCCAGTAGTACGGGACAGGGCCCCTACGAGCAGTACTTC.

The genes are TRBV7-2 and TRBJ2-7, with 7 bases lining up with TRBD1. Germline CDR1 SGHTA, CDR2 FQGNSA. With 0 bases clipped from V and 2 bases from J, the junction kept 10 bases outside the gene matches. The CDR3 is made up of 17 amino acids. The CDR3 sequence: CASSLASPGQLPYEQYF. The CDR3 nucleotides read TGTGCCAGCAGCTTAGCGTCTCCGGGACAGTTACCCTACGAGCAGTACTTC.

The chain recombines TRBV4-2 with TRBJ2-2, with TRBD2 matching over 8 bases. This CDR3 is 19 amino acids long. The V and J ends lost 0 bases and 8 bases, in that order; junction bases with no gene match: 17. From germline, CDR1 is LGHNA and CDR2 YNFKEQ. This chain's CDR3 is CASSQDRPSGGRGDGELFF. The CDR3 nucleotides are TGTGCCAGCAGCCAAGATAGGCCCAGCGGGGGCCGCGGGGATGGGGAGCTGTTTTTT.

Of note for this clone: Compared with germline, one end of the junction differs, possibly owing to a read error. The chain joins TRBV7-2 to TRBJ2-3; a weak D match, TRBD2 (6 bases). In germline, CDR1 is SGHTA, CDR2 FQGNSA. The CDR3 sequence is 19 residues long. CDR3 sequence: CASSVAIREQVTSTDTQYF. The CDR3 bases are TGTGCCAGCAGCGTAGCCATCCGGGAGCAAGTTACTAGCACAGATACGCAGTATTTT.

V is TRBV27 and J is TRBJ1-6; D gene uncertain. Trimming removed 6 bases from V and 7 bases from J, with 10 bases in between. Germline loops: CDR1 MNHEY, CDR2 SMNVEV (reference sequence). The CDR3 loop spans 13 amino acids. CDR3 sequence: CASRQLPNSPLHF. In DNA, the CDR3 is TGTGCCAGCAGACAGTTACCCAATTCACCCCTCCACTTT.

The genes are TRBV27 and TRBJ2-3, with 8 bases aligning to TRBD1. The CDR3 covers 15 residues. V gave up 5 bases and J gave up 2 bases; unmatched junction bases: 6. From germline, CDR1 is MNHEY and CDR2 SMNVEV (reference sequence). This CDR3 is CASSTWTGTTDTQYF. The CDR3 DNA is TGTGCCAGCAGTACCTGGACAGGGACCACAGATACGCAGTATTTT.

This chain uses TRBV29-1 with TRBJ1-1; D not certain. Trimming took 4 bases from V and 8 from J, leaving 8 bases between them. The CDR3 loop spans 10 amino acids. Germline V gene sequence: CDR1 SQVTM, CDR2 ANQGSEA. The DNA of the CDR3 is TGCAGCGTTGTTGGAGGGGAAGCTTTCTTT. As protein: CSVVGGEAFF. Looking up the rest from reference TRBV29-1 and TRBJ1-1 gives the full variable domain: SAVISQKPSRDICQRGTSLTIQCQVDSQVTMMFWYRQQPGQSLTLIATANQGSEATYESGFVIDKFPISRPNLTFSTLTVSNMSPEDSSIYLCSVVGGEAFFGQGTRLTVV.

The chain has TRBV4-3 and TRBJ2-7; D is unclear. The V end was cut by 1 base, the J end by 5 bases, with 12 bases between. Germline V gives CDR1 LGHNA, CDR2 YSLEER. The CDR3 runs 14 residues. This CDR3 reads CASSQVMGSHEQYF. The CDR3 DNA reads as TGCGCCAGCAGCCAAGTGATGGGTAGCCACGAGCAGTACTTC.

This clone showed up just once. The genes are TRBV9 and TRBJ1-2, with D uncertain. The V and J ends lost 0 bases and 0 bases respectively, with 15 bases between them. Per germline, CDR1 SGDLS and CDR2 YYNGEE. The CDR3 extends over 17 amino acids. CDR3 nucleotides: TGTGCCAGCAGCGTAGCTAGCCTCTGCACCTCTAACTATGGCTACACCTTC. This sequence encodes CASSVASLCTSNYGYTF. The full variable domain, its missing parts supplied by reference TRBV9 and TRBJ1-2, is DSGVTQTPKHLITATGQRVTLRCSPRSGDLSVYWYQQSLDQGLQFLIQYYNGEERAKGNILERFSAQQFPDLHSELNLSSLELGDSALYFCASSVASLCTSNYGYTFGSGTRLTVV.

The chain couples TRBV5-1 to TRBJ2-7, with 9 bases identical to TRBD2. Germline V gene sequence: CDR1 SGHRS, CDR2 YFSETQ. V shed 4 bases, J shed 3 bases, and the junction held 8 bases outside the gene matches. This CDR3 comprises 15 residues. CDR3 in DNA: TGCGCCAGCAGCAGGCTAGCGGGGACAGACTACGAGCAGTACTTC. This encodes CASSRLAGTDYEQYF.

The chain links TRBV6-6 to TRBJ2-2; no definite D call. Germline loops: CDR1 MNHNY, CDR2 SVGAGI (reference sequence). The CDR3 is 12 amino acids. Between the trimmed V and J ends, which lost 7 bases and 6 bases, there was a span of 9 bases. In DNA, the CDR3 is TGTGCCAGCACCGAGCTAGCCGGGGAGCTGTTTTTT. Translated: CASTELAGELFF.

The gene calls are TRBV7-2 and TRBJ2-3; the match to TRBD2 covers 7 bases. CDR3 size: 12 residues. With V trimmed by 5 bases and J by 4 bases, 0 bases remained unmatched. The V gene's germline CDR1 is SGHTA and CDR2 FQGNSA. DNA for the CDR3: TGTGCCAGCAGCCGGGGGGCAGATACGCAGTATTTT. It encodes CASSRGADTQYF.

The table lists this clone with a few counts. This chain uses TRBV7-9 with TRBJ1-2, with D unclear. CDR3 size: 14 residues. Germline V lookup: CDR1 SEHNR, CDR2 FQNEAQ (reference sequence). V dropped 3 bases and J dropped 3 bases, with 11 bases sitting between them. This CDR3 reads CASSLGRADYGYTF. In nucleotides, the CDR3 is TGTGCCAGCAGCTTGGGCCGTGCAGACTATGGCTACACCTTC.